This T cell receptor beta chain emerged from a study of cytomegalovirus exposure and HLA in healthy donors. The CDR3 contains 14 residues. CDR1 and CDR2 from the germline V gene are KGHSH and LQKENI. V lost 0 bases, J lost 10 bases, and 15 bases lay in between. The PCR was carried out with 60 Vbeta primers and 13 Jbeta primers. Sequencing was performed with immunoSEQ multiplex PCR; in TCRdb, only in-frame clones are kept and a portion is missing. This sample's clone table lists some 130,000 clones. Material: PBMCs. The chain recombines TRBV18 with TRBJ1-1, with D possibly TRBD1 on 5 matching bases. This receptor was obtained from a woman aged 60-70 years in good health and CMV-seronegative. The CDR3 loop reads CASSPPGDRQGAFF. The CDR3 coding sequence is TGTGCCAGCTCACCACCCGGAGACCGCCAGGGAGCTTTCTTT.